Presented here are 5 T cell receptor beta chains from one specimen sequenced in a study of blood T cell repertoires in COVID-19. Libraries were prepared by immunoSEQ multiplex PCR; TCRdb keeps only in-frame clonotypes and omits some of them. The table lists some 250,000 clones, roughly 93% of them singletons. Sequenced: PBMCs or T cells enriched from blood (not recorded which). The source is a woman between 35 and 50 years old with acute COVID-19.

This clone was counted between two and nine times. This chain joins TRBV5-5 and TRBJ2-2; tentatively, D is TRBD2 (7 bases). The V and J ends lost 1 base and 2 bases respectively, with 21 bases between them. The germline V gene has CDR1 SGHKS and CDR2 YYEKEE (reference sequence). This CDR3 region has 19 residues. Here the CDR3 DNA reads TGTGCCAGCAGCTTGCGGCGGGGGCGCGAGGAATTCAACACCGGGGAGCTGTTTTTT. This codes for CASSLRRGREEFNTGELFF. The variable domain in full, with the rest retrieved from reference TRBV5-5 and TRBJ2-2, is DAGVTQSPTHLIKTRGQQVTLRCSPISGHKSVSWYQQVLGQGPQFIFQYYEKEERGRGNFPDRFSARQFPNYSSELNVNALLLGDSALYLCASSLRRGREEFNTGELFFGEGSRLTVL.

This rearrangement joins TRBV28 to TRBJ1-2; 7 positions match TRBD1. V gave up 4 bases and J gave up 3 bases; unmatched junction bases: 5. The length of the CDR3 is 14 residues. The germline CDR1 and CDR2 sequences are MDHEN and SYDVKM. Here the CDR3 reads CASSSDRSHYGYTF. For the CDR3, the DNA is TGTGCCAGCAGTTCGGACAGGTCACACTATGGCTACACCTTC.

J is TRBJ2-2 and V is TRBV9; D is perhaps TRBD2 (6 bases). This CDR3 contains 15 residues. Germline V CDR1 and CDR2: SGDLS, YYNGEE. V shed 5 bases and J shed 2 bases, with 13 bases lying between them. The CDR3 nucleotides read TGTGCCAGCAGTGGCGTTAGCGGCAACACCGGGGAGCTGTTTTTT. Translated: CASSGVSGNTGELFF.

This clone was found once. The rearrangement uses TRBV5-6 and TRBJ2-5; 7 bases match TRBD1. The CDR3 covers 15 residues. Germline assignment: CDR1 SGHDT and CDR2 YYEEEE. The junction had 11 bases not matched to a gene; V was cut back by 3 bases and J by 6 bases. CDR3 in amino acids: CASSWRTGTAKTQYF. The CDR3 bases are TGTGCCAGCAGCTGGAGGACAGGCACAGCGAAGACCCAGTACTTC. Filled out from reference TRBV5-6 and TRBJ2-5, the complete variable domain reads DAGVTQSPTHLIKTRGQQVTLRCSPKSGHDTVSWYQQALGQGPQFIFQYYEEEERQRGNFPDRFSGHQFPNYSSELNVNALLLGDSALYLCASSWRTGTAKTQYFGPGTRLLVL.

In its sample, this clone was seen once. V and J are TRBV5-4 and TRBJ1-2, with D unresolved. V lost 0 bases, J lost 7 bases, and 10 bases lay in between. CDR3 length: 13 residues. CDR1 is SGHNT, CDR2 YYREEE, per germline (reference sequence). CDR3 sequence (DNA): TGTGCCAGCAGCTTGGTCGGGGTTGGTGGCTACACCTTC. It translates to CASSLVGVGGYTF.